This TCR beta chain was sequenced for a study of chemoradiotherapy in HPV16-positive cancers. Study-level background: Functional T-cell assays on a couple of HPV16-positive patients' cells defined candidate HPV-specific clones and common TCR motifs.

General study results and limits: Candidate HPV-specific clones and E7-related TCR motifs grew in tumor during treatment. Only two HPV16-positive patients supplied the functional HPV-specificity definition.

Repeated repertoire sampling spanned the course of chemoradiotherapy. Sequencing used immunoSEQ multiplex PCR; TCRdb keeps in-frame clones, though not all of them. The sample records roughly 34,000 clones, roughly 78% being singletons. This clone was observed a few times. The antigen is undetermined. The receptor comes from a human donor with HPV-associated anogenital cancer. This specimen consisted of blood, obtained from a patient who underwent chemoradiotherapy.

The CDR3 nucleotides read TGTGCCAGCAGTTCCCCGGACAGGTGGAACACTGAAGCTTTCTTT. It specifies CASSSPDRWNTEAFF. The rearrangement links TRBV6-6 to TRBJ1-1, with TRBD1 matching 7 bases. CDR1 and CDR2 (germline): MNHNY, SVGAGI (reference sequence). This CDR3 spans 15 amino acids. After removal of 4 bases from V and 1 base from J, the junction contained 6 bases not matched to a gene.